Listed below are T cell receptor beta chains from one sample, sequenced in a study of T cells in localized non-small cell lung cancer. Produced via immunoSEQ multiplex PCR; TCRdb's table is partial and in-frame only. The sample shows around 90,000 clones, around 82% of them seen only once. The source material was PBMCs, sampled before any cancer treatment. These receptors were collected from a man aged 40-75 years with stage II squamous cell lung carcinoma. CDR3s include the opening cysteine and the closing phenylalanine or tryptophan. The order of the fields is V gene, clone size, J gene, D gene, CDR3 length, CDR3 DNA, CDR3 protein. The D gene is left open where the match is weak. Clone size is shown for a subset of rows, as once, few, many or a class of expanded clone.

TRBV2	once	TRBJ2-7	.	12	TGTGCCAGCAGTGATCGCTCCTACGAGCAGTACTTC	CASSDRSYEQYF
TRBV4-2	.	TRBJ1-2	TRBD1	15	TGTGCCAGCAGCCAAGCGCAGGGGGCGCGGGAGGGCTACACCTTC	CASSQAQGAREGYTF
TRBV29-1	.	TRBJ2-3	.	16	TGCAGCGTTGAAGGACGGGACGGCATCGGGGCAGATACGCAGTATTTT	CSVEGRDGIGADTQYF
TRBV9	few	TRBJ1-6	.	14	TGTGCCAGCAGCGTAGGCGGGACCTTTTCACCCCTCCACTTT	CASSVGGTFSPLHF
TRBV2	.	TRBJ1-5	TRBD1	14	TGTGCCAGCAGGACACAGGGGAGGGGAGAGCCCCAGCATTTT	CASRTQGRGEPQHF
TRBV25-1	.	TRBJ1-6	.	16	TGTGCCAGCAGTGACGCCCAGGGGACTTATAATTCACCCCTCCACTTT	CASSDAQGTYNSPLHF
TRBV18	few	TRBJ2-5	.	15	TGTGCCAGCTCACGCGCACAGGGCCTCGGTGAGACCCAGTACTTC	CASSRAQGLGETQYF
TRBV15	.	TRBJ2-2	.	17	TGTGCCACCAGCAGAGACCTACGGGAAACGAACACCGGGGAGCTGTTTTTT	CATSRDLRETNTGELFF
TRBV4-3	.	TRBJ1-3	TRBD1	16	TGCGCCAGCAGCCAAGTTTGGACAGGGGTCGGAAACACCATATATTTT	CASSQVWTGVGNTIYF
TRBV10-3	.	TRBJ2-1	TRBD2	13	TGTGCCATCGGACTAGCGGGATACAATGAGCAGTTCTTC	CAIGLAGYNEQFF
TRBV7-2	few	TRBJ2-3	.	14	TGTGCCAGCAGCTTAAGATCGAGCCCAGATACGCAGTATTTT	CASSLRSSPDTQYF